This TCR beta chain is from a study of T cell responses to AZD1222 COVID-19 vaccine. Study summary: Second-dose groups at about 4 or about 12 weeks were pooled.

Comments on this clone: Antigen: not known.

General study points: Seropositive AZD1222 recipients at baseline numbered only 5 to 7. White British donors predominated, females outnumbered males, and clonal diversity was possibly underestimated.

This table comes from immunoSEQ multiplex PCR, and its TCRdb copy is limited to in-frame clones, with some not included. This table holds approximately 120,000 clones, approximately 90% found once. Germline assignment: CDR1 SGHRS and CDR2 YFSETQ. The ends lost 4 bases at V and 2 bases at J; junction bases unmatched: 3. The CDR3 extends over 15 amino acids. This sample comprised peripheral blood, obtained on day 0 of AZD1222 vaccination. The receptor's source is an adult in good health. The chain recombines TRBV5-1 with TRBJ1-3, with 10 bases aligning to TRBD1. CDR3 loop: CASSGTGDAGNTIYF. In DNA form, the CDR3 reads TGCGCCAGCAGCGGGACAGGGGATGCTGGAAACACCATATATTTT.